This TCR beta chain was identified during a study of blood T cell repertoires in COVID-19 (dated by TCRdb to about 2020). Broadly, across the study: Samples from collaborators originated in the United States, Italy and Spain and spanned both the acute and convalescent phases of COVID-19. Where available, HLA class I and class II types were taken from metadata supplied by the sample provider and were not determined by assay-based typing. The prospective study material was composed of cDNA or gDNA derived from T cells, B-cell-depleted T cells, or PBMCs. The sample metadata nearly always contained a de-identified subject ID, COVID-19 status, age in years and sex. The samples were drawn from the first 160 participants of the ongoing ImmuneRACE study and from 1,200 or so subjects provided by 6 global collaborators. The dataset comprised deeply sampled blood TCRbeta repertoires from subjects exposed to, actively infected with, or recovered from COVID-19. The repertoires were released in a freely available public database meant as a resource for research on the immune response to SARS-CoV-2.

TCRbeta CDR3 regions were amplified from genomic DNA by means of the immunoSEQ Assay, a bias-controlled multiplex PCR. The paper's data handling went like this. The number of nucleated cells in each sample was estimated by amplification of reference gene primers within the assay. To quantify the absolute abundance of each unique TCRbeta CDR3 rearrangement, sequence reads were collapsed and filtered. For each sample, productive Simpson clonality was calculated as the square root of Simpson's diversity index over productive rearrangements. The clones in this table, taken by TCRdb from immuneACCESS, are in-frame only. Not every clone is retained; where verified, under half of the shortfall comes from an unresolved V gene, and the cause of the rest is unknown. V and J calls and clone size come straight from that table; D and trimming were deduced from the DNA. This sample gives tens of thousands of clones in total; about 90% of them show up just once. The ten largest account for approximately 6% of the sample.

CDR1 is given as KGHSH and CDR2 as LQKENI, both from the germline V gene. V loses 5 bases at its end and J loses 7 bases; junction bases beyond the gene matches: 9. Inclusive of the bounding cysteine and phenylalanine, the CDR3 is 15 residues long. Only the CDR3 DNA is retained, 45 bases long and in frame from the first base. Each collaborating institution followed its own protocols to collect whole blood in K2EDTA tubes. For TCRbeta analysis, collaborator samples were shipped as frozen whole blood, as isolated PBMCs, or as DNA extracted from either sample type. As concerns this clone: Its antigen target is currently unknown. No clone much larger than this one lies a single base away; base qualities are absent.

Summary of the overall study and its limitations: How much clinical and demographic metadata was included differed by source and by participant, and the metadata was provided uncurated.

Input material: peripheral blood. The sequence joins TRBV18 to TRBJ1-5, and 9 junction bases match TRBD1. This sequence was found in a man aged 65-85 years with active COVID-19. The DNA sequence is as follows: TGTGCCAGCTCAACGGGACAGGGTGGTGGACAGCCCCAGCATTTT. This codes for CASSTGQGGGQPQHF.